This passage covers 4 T cell receptor beta chains from one sample sequenced in a study of T-cell memory formation after mild COVID-19. From the 5' RACE reads, TCRdb called clonotypes with MiXCR, one entry per CDR3 protein. Among 250,000 to 300,000 distinct CDR3 sequences listed, around 15% were seen once. Sequenced input: PBMCs or a T cell subset sorted from them (not recorded which). All receptors derive from a man aged 18 to 35 who had mild COVID-19 (a few samples of this study predate the infection). Cell type and time point are not known.

This clonotype turned up a few times. V usage is TRBV6-5 and J usage is TRBJ2-1, with a possible D match to TRBD2 (6 bases). V was clipped by 4 bases and J by 7 bases, with 17 bases between them. CDR1 and CDR2 from the germline V gene are MNHEY and SVGAGI. The length of the CDR3 is 15 residues. The CDR3 spells CASSFMGGGGNEQFF. The CDR3 region has the DNA TGTGCCAGCAGTTTCATGGGGGGAGGAGGGAATGAGCAGTTCTTC.

CDR3 sequence: CASRALAESDTQYF. The CDR3, as DNA: TGCGCCAGCAGAGCTCTAGCGGAGTCAGATACGCAGTATTTT. The chain is built from TRBV5-1 and TRBJ2-3, with 7 bases that match TRBD2. Germline CDR1 and CDR2: SGHRS and YFSETQ. V gave up 5 bases and J gave up 4 bases; unmatched junction bases: 7. The CDR3 runs 14 residues.

The gene calls are TRBV6-5 and TRBJ1-2; no clear D. The germline gives CDR1 MNHEY, CDR2 SVGAGI. Trimming took 7 bases from V and 8 from J, leaving 17 bases between them. This CDR3 comprises 13 residues. For the CDR3, the DNA is TGTGCCAGCAAAGTCGGCGGGTTTGGAGGCTACACCTTC. This encodes CASKVGGFGGYTF.

The V gene is TRBV11-2, the J gene TRBJ2-2; D possibly corresponds to TRBD2 (7 bases). V shed 5 bases and J shed 2 bases, with 15 bases lying between them. In germline, CDR1 is SGHAT, CDR2 FQNNGV. There are 16 residues in the CDR3. CDR3 protein: CASSRWRGPNTGELFF. CDR3 in DNA: TGTGCCAGCAGCCGTTGGCGGGGGCCTAACACCGGGGAGCTGTTTTTT.